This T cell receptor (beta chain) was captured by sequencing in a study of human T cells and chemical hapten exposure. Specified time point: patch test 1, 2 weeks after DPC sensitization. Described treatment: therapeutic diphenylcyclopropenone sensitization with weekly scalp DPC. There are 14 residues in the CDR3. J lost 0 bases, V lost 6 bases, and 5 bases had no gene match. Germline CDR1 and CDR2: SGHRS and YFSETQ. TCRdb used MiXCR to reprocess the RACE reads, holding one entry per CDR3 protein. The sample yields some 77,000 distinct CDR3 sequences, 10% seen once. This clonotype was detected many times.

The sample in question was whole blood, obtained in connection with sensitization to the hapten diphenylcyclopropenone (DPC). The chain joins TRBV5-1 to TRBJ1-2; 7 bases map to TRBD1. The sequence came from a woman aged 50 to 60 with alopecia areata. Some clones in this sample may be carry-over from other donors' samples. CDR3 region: CASTQGPPNYGYTF. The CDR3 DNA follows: TGCGCCAGCACACAGGGGCCCCCTAACTATGGCTACACCTTC.